A single TCR beta chain is shown here with its context. The antigen is not known. The sample comes from a study of CD8 T cells in ankylosing spondylitis. By quantitative 5'-RACE with molecular barcodes, the TCR beta libraries were made. TCRdb independently ran MiXCR on the 5' RACE reads; one entry per CDR3 protein. The sample includes 390,000 or so distinct CDR3 sequences, 20% to 25% of them seen just once. Germline trimming cut 5 bases from V and 4 bases from J; bases unmatched to any gene: 8. This CDR3 spans 16 amino acids. Study results and limitations: A subset of motif variants has previously been described in the synovial fluid and blood of reactive arthritis. Characteristic, it appeared, of ankylosing spondylitis blood was a TCR beta motif of 7 or 8 highly homologous variants. Enrichment of disease-linked clones was reportedly significant in matched ankylosing spondylitis synovial fluid.

The V gene is TRBV12-3 or TRBV12-4, the J gene TRBJ1-1, with 12 nucleotides matching TRBD1. Sample: blood, either unsorted or a sorted T cell fraction (not recorded which). The source is a male donor with ankylosing spondylitis. The CDR3 sequence is CASSLPGTGGVTEAFF. The DNA of the CDR3 is TGTGCCAGCAGTCTCCCCGGGACAGGGGGCGTCACTGAAGCTTTCTTT.